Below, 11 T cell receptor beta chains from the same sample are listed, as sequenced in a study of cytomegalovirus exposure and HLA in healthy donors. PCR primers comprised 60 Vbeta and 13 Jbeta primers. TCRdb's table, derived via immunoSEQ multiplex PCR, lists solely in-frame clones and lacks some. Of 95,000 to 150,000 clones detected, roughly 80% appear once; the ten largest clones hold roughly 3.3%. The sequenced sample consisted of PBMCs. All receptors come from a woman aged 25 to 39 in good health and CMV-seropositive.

The CDR3 nucleotides are TGTGCCAGCAGCCATGACAGGAGCTATGGCTACACCTTC. Encoded protein: CASSHDRSYGYTF. This chain uses TRBV7-9 with TRBJ1-2; maybe TRBD1 (6 bases). CDR1 is SEHNR and CDR2 is FQNEAQ in the germline V gene (reference sequence). The CDR3 sequence is 13 residues long. V lost 5 bases and J lost 4, with 11 bases in between.

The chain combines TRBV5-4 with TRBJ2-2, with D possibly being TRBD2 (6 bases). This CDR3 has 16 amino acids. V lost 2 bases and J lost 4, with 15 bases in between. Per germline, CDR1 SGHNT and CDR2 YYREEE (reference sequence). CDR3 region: CASSFGSRAGTGELFF. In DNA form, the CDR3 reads TGTGCCAGCAGCTTCGGGAGCAGGGCAGGCACCGGGGAGCTGTTTTTT.

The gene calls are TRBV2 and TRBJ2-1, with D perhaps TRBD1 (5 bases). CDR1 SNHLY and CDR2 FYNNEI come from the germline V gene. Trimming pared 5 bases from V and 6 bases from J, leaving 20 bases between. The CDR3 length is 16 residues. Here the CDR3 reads CASSSAPGLGTNEQFF. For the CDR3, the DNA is TGTGCCAGCAGTTCGGCCCCAGGGTTGGGCACCAATGAGCAGTTCTTC.

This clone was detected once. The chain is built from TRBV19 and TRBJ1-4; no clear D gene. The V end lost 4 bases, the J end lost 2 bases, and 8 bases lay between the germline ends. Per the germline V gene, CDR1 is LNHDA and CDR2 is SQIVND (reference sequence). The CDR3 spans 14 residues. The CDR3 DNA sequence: TGTGCCAGTAGTACAGTCGGGACTAATGAAAAACTGTTTTTT. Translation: CASSTVGTNEKLFF.

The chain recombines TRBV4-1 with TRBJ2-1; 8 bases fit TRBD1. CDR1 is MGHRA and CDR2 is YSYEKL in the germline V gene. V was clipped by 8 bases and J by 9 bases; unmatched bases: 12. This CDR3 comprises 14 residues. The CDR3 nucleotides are TGCGCCAGCGAGCATGGCAGGGGGCTAGGTGAGCAGTTCTTC. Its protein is CASEHGRGLGEQFF.

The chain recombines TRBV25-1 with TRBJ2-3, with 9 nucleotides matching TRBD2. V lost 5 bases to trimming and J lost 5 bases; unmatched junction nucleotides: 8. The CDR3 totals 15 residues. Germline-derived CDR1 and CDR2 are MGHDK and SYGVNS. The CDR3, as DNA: TGTGCCAGCAGTCCTGGGCGGGGGGGACGAGATACGCAGTATTTT. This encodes CASSPGRGGRDTQYF.

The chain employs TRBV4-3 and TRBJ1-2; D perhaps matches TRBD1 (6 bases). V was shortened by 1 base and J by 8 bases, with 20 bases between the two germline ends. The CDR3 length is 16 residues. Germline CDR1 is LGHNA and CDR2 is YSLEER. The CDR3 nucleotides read TGCGCCAGCAGCCAAGTGGGGAGGGGGGATACGGGGGGCTACACCTTC. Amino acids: CASSQVGRGDTGGYTF.

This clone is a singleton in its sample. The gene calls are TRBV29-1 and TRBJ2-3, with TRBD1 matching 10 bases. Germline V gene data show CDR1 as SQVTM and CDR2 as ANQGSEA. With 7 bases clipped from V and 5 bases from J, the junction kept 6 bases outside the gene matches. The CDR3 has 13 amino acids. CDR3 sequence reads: CSAGQGVGDTQYF. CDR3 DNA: TGCAGCGCCGGACAGGGGGTTGGAGATACGCAGTATTTT.

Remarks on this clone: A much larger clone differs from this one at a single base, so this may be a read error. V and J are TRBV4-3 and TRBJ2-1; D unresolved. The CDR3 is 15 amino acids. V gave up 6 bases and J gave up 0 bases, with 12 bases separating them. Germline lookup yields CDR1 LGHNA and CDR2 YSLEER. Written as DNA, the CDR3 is TGCGCCAGCAGTCACGACACGAGCTCCTACAATGAGCAGTTCTTC. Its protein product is CASSHDTSSYNEQFF.

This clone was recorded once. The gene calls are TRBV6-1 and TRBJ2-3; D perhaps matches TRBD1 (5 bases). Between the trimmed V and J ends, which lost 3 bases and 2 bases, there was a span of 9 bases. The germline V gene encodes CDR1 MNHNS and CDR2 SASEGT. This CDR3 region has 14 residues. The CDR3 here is CASSETDTTDTQYF. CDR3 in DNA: TGTGCCAGCAGTGAGACGGACACCACAGATACGCAGTATTTT.

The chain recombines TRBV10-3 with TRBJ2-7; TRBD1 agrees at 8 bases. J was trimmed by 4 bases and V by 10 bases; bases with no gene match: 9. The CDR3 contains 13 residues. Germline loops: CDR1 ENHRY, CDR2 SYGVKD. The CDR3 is CATEGQGSYEQYF. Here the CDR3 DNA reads TGTGCCACCGAAGGACAGGGTTCTTACGAGCAGTACTTC.